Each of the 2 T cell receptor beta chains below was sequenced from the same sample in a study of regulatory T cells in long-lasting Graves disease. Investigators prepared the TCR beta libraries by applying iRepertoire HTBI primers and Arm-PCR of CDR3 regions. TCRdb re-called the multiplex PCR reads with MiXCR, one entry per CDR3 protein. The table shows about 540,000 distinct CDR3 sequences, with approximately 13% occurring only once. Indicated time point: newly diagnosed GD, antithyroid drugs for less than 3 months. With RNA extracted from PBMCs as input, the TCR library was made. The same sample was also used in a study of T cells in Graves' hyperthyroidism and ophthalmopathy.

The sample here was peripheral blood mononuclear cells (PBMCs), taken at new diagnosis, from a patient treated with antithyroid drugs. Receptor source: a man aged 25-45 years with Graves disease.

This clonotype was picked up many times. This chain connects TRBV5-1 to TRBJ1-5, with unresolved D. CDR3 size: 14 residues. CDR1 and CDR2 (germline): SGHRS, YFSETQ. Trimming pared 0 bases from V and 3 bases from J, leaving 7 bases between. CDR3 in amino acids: CASSLAGDNQPQHF. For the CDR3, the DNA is TGCGCCAGCAGCTTGGCTGGGGACAATCAGCCCCAGCATTTT.

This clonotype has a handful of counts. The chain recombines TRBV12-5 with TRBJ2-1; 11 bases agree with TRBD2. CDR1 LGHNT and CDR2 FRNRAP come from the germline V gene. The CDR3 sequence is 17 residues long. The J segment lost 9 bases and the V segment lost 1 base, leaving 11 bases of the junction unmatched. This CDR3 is CASGLEKLAGVGSEQFF. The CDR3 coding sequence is TGTGCTAGTGGTTTGGAAAAACTAGCGGGAGTCGGGAGTGAGCAGTTCTTC.